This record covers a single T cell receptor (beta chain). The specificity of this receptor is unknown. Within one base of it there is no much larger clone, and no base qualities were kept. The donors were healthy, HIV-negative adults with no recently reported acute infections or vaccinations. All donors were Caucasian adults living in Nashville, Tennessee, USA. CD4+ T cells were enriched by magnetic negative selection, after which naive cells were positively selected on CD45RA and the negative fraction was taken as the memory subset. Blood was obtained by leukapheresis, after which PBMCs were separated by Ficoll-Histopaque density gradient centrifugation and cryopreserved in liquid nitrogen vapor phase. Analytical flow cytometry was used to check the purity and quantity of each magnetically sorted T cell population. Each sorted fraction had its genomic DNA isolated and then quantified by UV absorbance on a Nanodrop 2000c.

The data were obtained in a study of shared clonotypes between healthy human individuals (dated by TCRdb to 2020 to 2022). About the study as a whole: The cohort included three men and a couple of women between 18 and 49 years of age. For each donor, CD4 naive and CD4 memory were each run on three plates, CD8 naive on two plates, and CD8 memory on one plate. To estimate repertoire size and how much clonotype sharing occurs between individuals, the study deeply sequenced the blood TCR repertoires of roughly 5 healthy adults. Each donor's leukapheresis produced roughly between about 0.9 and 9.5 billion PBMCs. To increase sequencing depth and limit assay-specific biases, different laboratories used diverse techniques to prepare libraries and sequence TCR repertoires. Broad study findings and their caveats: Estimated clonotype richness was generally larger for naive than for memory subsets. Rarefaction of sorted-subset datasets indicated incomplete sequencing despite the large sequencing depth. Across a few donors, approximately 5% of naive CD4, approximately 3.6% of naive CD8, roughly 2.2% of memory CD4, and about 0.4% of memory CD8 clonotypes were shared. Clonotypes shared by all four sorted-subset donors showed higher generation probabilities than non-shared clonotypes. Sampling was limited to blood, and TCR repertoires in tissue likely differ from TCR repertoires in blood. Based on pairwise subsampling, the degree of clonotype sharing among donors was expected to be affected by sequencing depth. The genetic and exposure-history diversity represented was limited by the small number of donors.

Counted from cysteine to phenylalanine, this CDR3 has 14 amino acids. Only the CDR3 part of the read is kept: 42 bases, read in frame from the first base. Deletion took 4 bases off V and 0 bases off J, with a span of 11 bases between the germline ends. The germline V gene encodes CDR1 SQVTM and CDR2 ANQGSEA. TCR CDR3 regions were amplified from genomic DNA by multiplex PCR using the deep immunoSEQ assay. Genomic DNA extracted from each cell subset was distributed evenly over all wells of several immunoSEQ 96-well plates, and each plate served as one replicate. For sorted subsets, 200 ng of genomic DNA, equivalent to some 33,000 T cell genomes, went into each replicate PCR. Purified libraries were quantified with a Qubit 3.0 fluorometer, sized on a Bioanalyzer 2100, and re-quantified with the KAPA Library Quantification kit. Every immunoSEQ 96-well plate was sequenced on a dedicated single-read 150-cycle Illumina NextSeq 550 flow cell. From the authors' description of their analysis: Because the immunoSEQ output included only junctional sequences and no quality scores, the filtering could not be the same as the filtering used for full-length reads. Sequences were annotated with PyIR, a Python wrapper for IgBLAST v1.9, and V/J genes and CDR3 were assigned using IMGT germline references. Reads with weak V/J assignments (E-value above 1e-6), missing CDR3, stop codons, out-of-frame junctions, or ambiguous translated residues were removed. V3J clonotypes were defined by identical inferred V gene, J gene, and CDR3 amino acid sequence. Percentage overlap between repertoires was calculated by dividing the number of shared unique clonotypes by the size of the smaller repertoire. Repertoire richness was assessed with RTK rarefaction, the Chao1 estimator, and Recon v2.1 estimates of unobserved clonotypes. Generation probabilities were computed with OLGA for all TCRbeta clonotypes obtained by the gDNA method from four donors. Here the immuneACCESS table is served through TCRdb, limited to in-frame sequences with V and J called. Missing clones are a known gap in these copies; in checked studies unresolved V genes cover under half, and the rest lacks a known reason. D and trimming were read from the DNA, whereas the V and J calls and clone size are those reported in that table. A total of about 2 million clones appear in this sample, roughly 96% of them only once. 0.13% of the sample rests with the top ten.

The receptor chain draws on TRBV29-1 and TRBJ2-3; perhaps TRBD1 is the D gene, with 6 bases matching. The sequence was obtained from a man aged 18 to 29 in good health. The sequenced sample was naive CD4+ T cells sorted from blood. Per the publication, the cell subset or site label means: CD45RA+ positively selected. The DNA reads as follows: TGCAGCGTTGGGAAGGACAGAAGCACAGATACGCAGTATTTT. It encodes CSVGKDRSTDTQYF.